This T cell receptor (beta chain) appears in the sequencing data of a study of blood T cell repertoires in COVID-19. J lost 4 bases, V lost 8 bases, and 13 bases had no gene match. This CDR3 has 14 amino acids. In germline, CDR1 is GTSNPN, CDR2 SVGIG (reference sequence). How the authors handled the data: Quantification of nucleated cells was approximated via reference gene primer amplification. Profiled with immunoSEQ multiplex PCR; TCRdb holds only in-frame clones, not every one. V and J calls and clone size are as listed in that table; D and trimming were resolved from the DNA. The sample has roughly 140,000 clones; more than 80% are singletons.

Sequences were obtained from peripheral blood. The chain is built from TRBV30 and TRBJ1-1; TRBD1 matches at 7 bases. This TCR was recovered from a woman aged 40 to 50 with acute or convalescent COVID-19. The CDR3 loop reads CARGGGGPGTEAFF. The CDR3 nucleotides read TGTGCCAGAGGGGGCGGGGGGCCCGGCACTGAAGCTTTCTTT.